This is a list of T cell receptor beta chains from one sample in a study of OX40 agonist ivuxolimab in advanced cancers. Sequenced by immunoSEQ multiplex PCR; TCRdb stores in-frame clones only, minus some. The sample has about 50,000 clones, more than 85% seen once. Specimen: CD4+ or CD8+ T cells sorted from blood, collected in a trial of the OX40 agonist ivuxolimab. The receptors were sampled from an adult with an advanced solid tumor such as melanoma, head and neck, liver or kidney cancer. Each CDR3 is given without its conserved first and last residue. Each record gives: J gene, V gene, D gene, CDR3 protein. D genes are given only for firm matches.

TRBJ2-1	TRBV7-6	TRBD2	ASSLASSGGYNEQF
NA	TRBV10-2	TRBD2	ASSNSGRSSYEQY
TRBJ1-2	TRBV7-8	NA	ASSFGGSRGDYGYT
TRBJ2-2	TRBV27	NA	ASSLSAGELF
TRBJ2-1	TRBV7-9	TRBD2	AIPSAGEQF
TRBJ2-7	TRBV30	NA	AWSTGPYYEQY
TRBJ1-5	TRBV15	NA	ATSRPPFYRDGNQPQH
TRBJ2-1	TRBV18	TRBD1	ASSPAYRGSYNEQF
TRBJ1-1	TRBV21-1	NA	ASSESCRQGGFAF
TRBJ2-7	TRBV7-9	TRBD1	ASSFRTGLYEQY
TRBJ1-2	TRBV19	NA	ASSMRGSYGYT
TRBJ1-5	TRBV5-3	NA	ARSPYGGGPRQPQH
TRBJ2-5	TRBV9	NA	ASSVEAETQY
TRBJ1-1	TRBV4-1	NA	ASSPRATHTEAF
TRBJ1-6	TRBV9	NA	ASSVEGRGVVNSPLH
TRBJ2-7	TRBV7-2	NA	ASSLGSYGTYEQY
TRBJ1-2	TRBV10-2	NA	ASSEVGRNYGYT
TRBJ2-1	TRBV5-1	NA	ASSLDGQGYHNEQF
TRBJ2-1	TRBV6-5	TRBD2	ASSYGAGVMF
TRBJ1-2	TRBV4-1	NA	ASSLQAEPNYGYT
TRBJ1-5	TRBV10-1	NA	ASSETPQEPQH
TRBJ2-1	TRBV30	TRBD1	AWSGTGGLYNEQF
TRBJ2-7	TRBV4-1	NA	ASSPIRAPTYEQY
TRBJ2-3	TRBV6-1	TRBD1	ASSEETGGADTQY
TRBJ2-1	TRBV5-1	NA	ASSLGSGNEQF